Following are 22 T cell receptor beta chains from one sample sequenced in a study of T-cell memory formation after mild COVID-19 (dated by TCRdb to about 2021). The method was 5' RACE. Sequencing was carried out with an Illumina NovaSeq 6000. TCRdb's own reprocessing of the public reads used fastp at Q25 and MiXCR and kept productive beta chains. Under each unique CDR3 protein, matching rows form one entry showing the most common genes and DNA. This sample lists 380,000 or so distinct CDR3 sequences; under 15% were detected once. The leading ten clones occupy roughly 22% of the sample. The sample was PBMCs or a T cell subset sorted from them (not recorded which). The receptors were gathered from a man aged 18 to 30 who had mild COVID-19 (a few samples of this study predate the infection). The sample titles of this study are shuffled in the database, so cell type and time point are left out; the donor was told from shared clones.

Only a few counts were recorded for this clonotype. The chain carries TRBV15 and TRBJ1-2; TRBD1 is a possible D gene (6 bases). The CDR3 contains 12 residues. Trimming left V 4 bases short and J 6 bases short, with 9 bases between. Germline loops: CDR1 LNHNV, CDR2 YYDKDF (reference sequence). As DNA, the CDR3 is TGTGCCACCAGCACAAACAGGGATGGCTACACCTTC. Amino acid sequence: CATSTNRDGYTF.

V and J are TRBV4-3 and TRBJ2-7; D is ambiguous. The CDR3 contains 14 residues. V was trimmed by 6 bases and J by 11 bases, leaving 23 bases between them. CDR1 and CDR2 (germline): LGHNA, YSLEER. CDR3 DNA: TGCGCCAGCAGTGATATAGAGCCGCCGGGTCTTAAGTACTTC. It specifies CASSDIEPPGLKYF.

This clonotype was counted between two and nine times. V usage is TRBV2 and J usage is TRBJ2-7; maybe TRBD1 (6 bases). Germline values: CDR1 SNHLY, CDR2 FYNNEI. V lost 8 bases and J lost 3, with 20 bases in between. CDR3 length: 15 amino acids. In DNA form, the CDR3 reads TGTGCCAGCGAGGTAACAGGGACCCCTGGCTACGAGCAGTACGTC. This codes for CASEVTGTPGYEQYV.

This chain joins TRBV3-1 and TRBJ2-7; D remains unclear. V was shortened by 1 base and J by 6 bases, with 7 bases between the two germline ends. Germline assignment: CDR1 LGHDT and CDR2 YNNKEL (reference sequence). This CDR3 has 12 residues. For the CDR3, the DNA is TGTGCCAGCAGCCAAGGCGGATTCGAGCAGTACTTC. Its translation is CASSQGGFEQYF.

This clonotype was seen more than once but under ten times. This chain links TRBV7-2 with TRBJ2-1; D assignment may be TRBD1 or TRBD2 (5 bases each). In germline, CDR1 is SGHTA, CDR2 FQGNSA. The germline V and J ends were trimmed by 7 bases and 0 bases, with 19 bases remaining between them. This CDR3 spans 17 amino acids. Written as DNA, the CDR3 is TGTGCCAGCAATGTTGCTGGGGGTAAGAGCTCCTACAATGAGCAGTTCTTC. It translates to CASNVAGGKSSYNEQFF.

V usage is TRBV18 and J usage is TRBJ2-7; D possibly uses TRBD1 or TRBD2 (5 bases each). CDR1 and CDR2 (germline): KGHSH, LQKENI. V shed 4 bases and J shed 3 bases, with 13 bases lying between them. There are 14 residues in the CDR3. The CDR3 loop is CASSRLRENYEQYV. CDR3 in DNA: TGTGCCAGCTCACGGCTCAGGGAGAACTACGAGCAGTACGTC.

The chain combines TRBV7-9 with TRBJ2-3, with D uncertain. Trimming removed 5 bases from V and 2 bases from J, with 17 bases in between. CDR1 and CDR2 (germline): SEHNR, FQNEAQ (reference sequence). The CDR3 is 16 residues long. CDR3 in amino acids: CASSPSAGKHTDTQYF. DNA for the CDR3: TGTGCCAGCAGCCCCAGTGCCGGAAAACACACAGATACGCAGTATTTT. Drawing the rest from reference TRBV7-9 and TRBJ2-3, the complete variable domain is DTGVSQNPRHKITKRGQNVTFRCDPISEHNRLYWYRQTLGQGPEFLTYFQNEAQLEKSRLLSDRFSAERPKGSFSTLEIQRTEQGDSAMYLCASSPSAGKHTDTQYFGPGTRLTVL.

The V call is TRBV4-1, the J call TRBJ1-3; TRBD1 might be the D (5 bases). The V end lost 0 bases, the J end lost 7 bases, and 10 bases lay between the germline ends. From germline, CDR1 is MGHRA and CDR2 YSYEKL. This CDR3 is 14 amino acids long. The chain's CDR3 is CASSQERGRNTIYF. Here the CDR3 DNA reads TGCGCCAGCAGCCAAGAGCGGGGACGGAACACCATATATTTT.

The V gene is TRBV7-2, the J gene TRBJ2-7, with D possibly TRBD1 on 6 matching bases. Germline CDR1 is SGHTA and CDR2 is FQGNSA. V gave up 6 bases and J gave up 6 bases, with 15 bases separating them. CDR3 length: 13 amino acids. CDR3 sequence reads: CASSQSRGGEQYV. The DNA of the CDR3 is TGTGCCAGCAGTCAAAGCAGGGGTGGCGAGCAGTACGTC.

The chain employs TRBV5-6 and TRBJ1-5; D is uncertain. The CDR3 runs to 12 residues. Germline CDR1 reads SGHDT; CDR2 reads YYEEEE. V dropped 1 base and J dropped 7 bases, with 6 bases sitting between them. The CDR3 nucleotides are TGTGCCAGCAGCTTGTGGACGCAGCCCCAGCATTTT. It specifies CASSLWTQPQHF.

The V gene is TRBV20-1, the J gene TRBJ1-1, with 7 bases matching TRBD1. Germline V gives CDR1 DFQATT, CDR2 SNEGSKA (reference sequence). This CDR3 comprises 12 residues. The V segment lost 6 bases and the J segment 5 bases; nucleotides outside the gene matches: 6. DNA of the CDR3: TGCAGTGCCGTAGGGGGCTTAACTGAAGCTTTCTTT. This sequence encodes CSAVGGLTEAFF.

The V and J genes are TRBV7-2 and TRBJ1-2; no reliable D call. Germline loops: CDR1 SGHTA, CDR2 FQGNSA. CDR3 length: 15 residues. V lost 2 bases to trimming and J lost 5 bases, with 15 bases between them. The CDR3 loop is CASSLFPPRLYGYTF. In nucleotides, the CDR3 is TGTGCCAGCAGCTTATTTCCCCCCCGGTTATATGGCTACACCTTC.

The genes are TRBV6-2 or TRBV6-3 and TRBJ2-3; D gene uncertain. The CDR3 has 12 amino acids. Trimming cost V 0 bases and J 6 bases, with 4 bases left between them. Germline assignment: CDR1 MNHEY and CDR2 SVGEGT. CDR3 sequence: CASSYSQDTQYF. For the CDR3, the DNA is TGTGCCAGCAGTTACTCCCAGGATACGCAGTATTTT.

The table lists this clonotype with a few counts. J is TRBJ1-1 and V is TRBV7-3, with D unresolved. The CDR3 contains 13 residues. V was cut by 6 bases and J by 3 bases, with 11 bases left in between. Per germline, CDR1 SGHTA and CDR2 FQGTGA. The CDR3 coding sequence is TGTGCCAGCAGTCCAGGCCTATACACTGAAGCTTTCTTT. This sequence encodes CASSPGLYTEAFF.

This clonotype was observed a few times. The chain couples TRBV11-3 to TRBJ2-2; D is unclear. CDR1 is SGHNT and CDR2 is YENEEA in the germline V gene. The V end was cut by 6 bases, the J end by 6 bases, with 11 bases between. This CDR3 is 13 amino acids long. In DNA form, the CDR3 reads TGTGCCAGCAGGCCATACAGTTCCGGGGAGCTGTTTTTT. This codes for CASRPYSSGELFF.

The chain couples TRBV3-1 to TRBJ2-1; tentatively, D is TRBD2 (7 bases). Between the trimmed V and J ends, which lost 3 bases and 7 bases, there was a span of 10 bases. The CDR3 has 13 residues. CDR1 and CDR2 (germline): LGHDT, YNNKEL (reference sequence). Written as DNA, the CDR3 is TGTGCCAGCAGCCAGGAGGGGGGGAATGAGCAGTTCTTC. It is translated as CASSQEGGNEQFF.

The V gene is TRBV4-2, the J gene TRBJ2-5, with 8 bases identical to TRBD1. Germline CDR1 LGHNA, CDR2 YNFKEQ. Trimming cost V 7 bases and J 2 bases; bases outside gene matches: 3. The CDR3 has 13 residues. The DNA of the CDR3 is TGTGCCAGCATGCGGACAGGGCAAGAGACCCAGTACTTC. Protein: CASMRTGQETQYF.

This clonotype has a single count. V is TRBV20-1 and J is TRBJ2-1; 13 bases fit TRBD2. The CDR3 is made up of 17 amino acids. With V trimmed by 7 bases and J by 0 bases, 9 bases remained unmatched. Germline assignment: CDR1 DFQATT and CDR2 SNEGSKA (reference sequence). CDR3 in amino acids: CSESRLAGGSSYNEQFF. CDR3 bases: TGCAGTGAGAGCAGACTAGCGGGGGGCAGCTCCTACAATGAGCAGTTCTTC.

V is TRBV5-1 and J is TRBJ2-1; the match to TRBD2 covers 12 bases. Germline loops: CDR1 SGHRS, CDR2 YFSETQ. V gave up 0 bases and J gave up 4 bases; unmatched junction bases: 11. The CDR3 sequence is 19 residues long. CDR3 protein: CASSLDPTSGGSTYNEQFF. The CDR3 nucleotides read TGCGCCAGCAGCTTGGATCCCACTAGCGGGGGGTCGACTTACAATGAGCAGTTCTTC.

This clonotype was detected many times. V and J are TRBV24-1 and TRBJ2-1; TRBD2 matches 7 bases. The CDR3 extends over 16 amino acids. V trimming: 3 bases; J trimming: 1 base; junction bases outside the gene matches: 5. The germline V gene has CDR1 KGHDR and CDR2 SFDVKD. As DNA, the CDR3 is TGTGCCACCAGTGATCCCCAGCGGGATTCCTACAATGAGCAGTTCTTC. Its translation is CATSDPQRDSYNEQFF.

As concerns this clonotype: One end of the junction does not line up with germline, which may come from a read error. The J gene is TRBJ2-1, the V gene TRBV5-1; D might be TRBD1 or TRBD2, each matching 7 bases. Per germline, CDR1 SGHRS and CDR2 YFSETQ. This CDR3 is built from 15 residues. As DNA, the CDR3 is TGCGCCAGCAGCTGGGAGGGGGCTGAGTACAATGAGAAGTTCTTC. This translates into CASSWEGAEYNEKFF.

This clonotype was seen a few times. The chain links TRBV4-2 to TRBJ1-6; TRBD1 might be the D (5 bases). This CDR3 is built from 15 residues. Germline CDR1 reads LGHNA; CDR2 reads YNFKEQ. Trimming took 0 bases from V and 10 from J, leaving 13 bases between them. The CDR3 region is CASSQDQRQPSPLHF. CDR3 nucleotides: TGTGCCAGCAGCCAAGATCAGAGACAGCCATCACCCCTCCACTTT.